A selection of T cell receptor beta chains follows, all from one sample in a study of beta chain features in type 1 diabetes. Clones were read by immunoSEQ multiplex PCR, and TCRdb kept only the in-frame ones, dropping some. The sample yields hundreds of thousands of clones, around 15% seen once. The sample taken for sequencing was naive CD4+ T cells from blood. Source of these receptors: a young man in good health. CDR3s include the opening cysteine and the closing phenylalanine or tryptophan. The D gene is left open where the match is weak. Clone size appears in some rows only: once, few, many, or a class for an expanded clone.

V: TRBV28
D: .
J: TRBJ2-4
size: .
CDR3: CASSRGLSLYF
DNA: TGTGCCAGCAGTCGCGGACTGTCACTGTACTTC

V: TRBV11-2
D: TRBD1
J: TRBJ1-2
size: .
CDR3: CASSLSGTGDGYTF
DNA: TGTGCCAGCAGCTTATCTGGGACAGGGGACGGCTACACCTTC

V: TRBV2
D: TRBD2
J: TRBJ2-2
size: .
CDR3: CASLASGGYTGELFF
DNA: TGTGCCAGCTTGGCTAGCGGGGGATACACCGGGGAGCTGTTTTTT

V: TRBV27
D: .
J: TRBJ2-7
size: few
CDR3: CASSLTSLGSYEQYF
DNA: TGTGCCAGCAGCCTGACTAGTCTGGGCTCCTACGAGCAGTACTTC

V: TRBV5-1
D: .
J: TRBJ2-3
size: few
CDR3: CASSPPTDTQYF
DNA: TGCGCCAGCAGCCCCCCCACAGATACGCAGTATTTT

V: TRBV5-1
D: TRBD2
J: TRBJ2-5
size: .
CDR3: CASSLGLAGGKETQYF
DNA: TGCGCCAGCAGCTTGGGACTAGCGGGAGGGAAGGAGACCCAGTACTTC

V: TRBV6-1
D: .
J: TRBJ2-3
size: few
CDR3: CASSERWDALYTQYF
DNA: TGTGCCAGCAGTGAACGGTGGGATGCGCTTTATACGCAGTATTTT

V: TRBV27
D: TRBD1
J: TRBJ2-2
size: few
CDR3: CASSLGLWTGSTGELFF
DNA: TGTGCCAGCAGTTTAGGCCTTTGGACAGGGTCGACCGGGGAGCTGTTTTTT

V: TRBV19
D: TRBD1
J: TRBJ1-2
size: .
CDR3: CASIKTGFGYTF
DNA: TGTGCCAGTATTAAGACAGGGTTCGGCTACACCTTC

V: TRBV20-1
D: .
J: TRBJ1-2
size: few
CDR3: CSASRSYGYTF
DNA: TGCAGTGCTAGTAGGTCGTATGGCTACACCTTC

V: TRBV28
D: TRBD2
J: TRBJ2-3
size: few
CDR3: CASSPPRAGGPDTQYF
DNA: TGTGCCAGCAGTCCCCCCAGAGCGGGAGGGCCAGATACGCAGTATTTT

V: TRBV5-1
D: TRBD1
J: TRBJ2-5
size: .
CDR3: CASSAGQGVGETQYF
DNA: TGCGCCAGCAGCGCGGGACAGGGAGTAGGAGAGACCCAGTACTTC

V: TRBV4-3
D: .
J: TRBJ2-1
size: .
CDR3: CASGPRPSNEQFF
DNA: TGCGCCAGCGGCCCTCGACCTTCTAATGAGCAGTTCTTC

V: TRBV18
D: .
J: TRBJ2-2
size: .
CDR3: CASSPLEGRTGELFF
DNA: TGTGCCAGCTCACCCTTAGAGGGACGGACCGGGGAGCTGTTTTTT

V: TRBV2
D: .
J: TRBJ1-3
size: few
CDR3: CASSVRTERNTIYF
DNA: TGTGCCAGCAGTGTAAGGACGGAGAGAAACACCATATATTTT

V: TRBV5-4
D: TRBD2
J: TRBJ2-1
size: .
CDR3: CASRLAGDHNEQFF
DNA: TGTGCCAGCAGATTAGCGGGGGACCACAATGAGCAGTTCTTC

V: TRBV28
D: TRBD1
J: TRBJ1-5
size: few
CDR3: CASSLRLRRQGSNQPQHF
DNA: TGTGCCAGCAGTTTGCGGCTAAGAAGACAGGGTAGCAATCAGCCCCAGCATTTT

V: TRBV5-1
D: TRBD2
J: TRBJ2-1
size: few
CDR3: CASSLAVSSGKYNEQFF
DNA: TGCGCCAGCAGCTTGGCTGTTTCGAGCGGGAAATACAATGAGCAGTTCTTC

V: TRBV9
D: TRBD2
J: TRBJ2-1
size: .
CDR3: CASSSRLAGYNEQFF
DNA: TGTGCCAGCAGCTCTCGACTAGCGGGGTACAATGAGCAGTTCTTC

V: TRBV7-2
D: .
J: TRBJ2-1
size: .
CDR3: CASSLERRLARNEQFF
DNA: TGTGCCAGCAGCTTAGAAAGAAGGCTAGCGCGAAATGAGCAGTTCTTC

V: TRBV14
D: TRBD1
J: TRBJ1-2
size: once
CDR3: CASSQVRWDRSRFGYTF
DNA: TGTGCCAGCAGCCAAGTTCGGTGGGACAGGTCCCGTTTCGGCTACACCTTC

V: TRBV28
D: TRBD1
J: TRBJ2-7
size: .
CDR3: CASSPLRDRAYEQYF
DNA: TGTGCCAGCAGTCCCCTCCGGGACAGAGCTTACGAGCAGTACTTC

V: TRBV4-2
D: .
J: TRBJ1-1
size: .
CDR3: CASSQQQGGTEAFF
DNA: TGTGCCAGCAGCCAGCAACAGGGAGGAACTGAAGCTTTCTTT

V: TRBV5-6
D: .
J: TRBJ2-7
size: .
CDR3: CASSVGRKGYEQYF
DNA: TGTGCCAGCAGCGTAGGACGTAAGGGATACGAGCAGTACTTC

V: TRBV6-1
D: .
J: TRBJ2-1
size: .
CDR3: CASRARVWDEQFF
DNA: TGTGCCAGCAGGGCCAGGGTCTGGGATGAGCAGTTCTTC

V: TRBV7-8
D: .
J: TRBJ1-3
size: few
CDR3: CASSFTGNTIYF
DNA: TGTGCCAGCAGCTTTACAGGGAACACCATATATTTT

V: TRBV28
D: .
J: TRBJ2-3
size: .
CDR3: CASSRPPGDTQYF
DNA: TGTGCCAGCAGTAGGCCGCCTGGAGATACGCAGTATTTT

V: TRBV5-1
D: .
J: TRBJ2-1
size: .
CDR3: CASSSQGGSYNEQFF
DNA: TGCGCCAGCAGCTCGCAGGGGGGCTCCTACAATGAGCAGTTCTTC

V: TRBV7-6
D: .
J: TRBJ1-5
size: .
CDR3: CASSSRGGNQPQHF
DNA: TGTGCCAGCAGTTCTAGGGGTGGCAATCAGCCCCAGCATTTT

V: TRBV6-1
D: TRBD2
J: TRBJ2-5
size: few
CDR3: CASSALAGGLKRAQYF
DNA: TGTGCCAGCAGTGCTCTAGCGGGGGGGCTCAAGAGGGCCCAGTACTTC

V: TRBV4-3
D: TRBD1
J: TRBJ1-3
size: .
CDR3: CASSQGDSRNTIYF
DNA: TGCGCCAGCAGCCAAGGGGACAGTCGAAACACCATATATTTT

V: TRBV7-8
D: TRBD2
J: TRBJ2-1
size: .
CDR3: CASSLRPLAGGYNEQFF
DNA: TGTGCCAGCAGCTTACGGCCCCTAGCGGGGGGTTACAATGAGCAGTTCTTC

V: TRBV4-1
D: .
J: TRBJ2-1
size: .
CDR3: CASSQGDHPQEARGRNEQFF
DNA: TGCGCCAGCAGCCAAGGTGATCACCCCCAAGAGGCCAGGGGAAGGAATGAGCAGTTCTTC

V: TRBV7-9
D: TRBD2
J: TRBJ2-3
size: few
CDR3: CASSPSPISGGPSTDTQYF
DNA: TGTGCCAGCAGTCCTTCCCCGATAAGCGGGGGCCCTAGCACAGATACGCAGTATTTT

V: TRBV10-3
D: TRBD1
J: TRBJ2-7
size: .
CDR3: CAISTASGTVSYEQYF
DNA: TGTGCCATCAGCACCGCATCCGGGACAGTCTCCTACGAGCAGTACTTC

V: TRBV18
D: .
J: TRBJ1-1
size: .
CDR3: CASSPLLGATNGNTEAFF
DNA: TGTGCCAGCTCACCACTACTGGGGGCGACTAATGGGAACACTGAAGCTTTCTTT

V: TRBV6-1
D: TRBD1
J: TRBJ2-5
size: .
CDR3: CASSEWDSQETQYF
DNA: TGTGCCAGCAGTGAGTGGGACAGCCAAGAGACCCAGTACTTC

V: TRBV5-6
D: .
J: TRBJ1-3
size: few
CDR3: CASSPIGGTGNTIYF
DNA: TGTGCCAGCAGCCCAATTGGGGGAACTGGAAACACCATATATTTT

V: TRBV25-1
D: .
J: TRBJ1-2
size: few
CDR3: CASSDRAYGYTF
DNA: TGTGCCAGCAGTGATAGAGCCTATGGCTACACCTTC

V: TRBV30
D: .
J: TRBJ1-2
size: few
CDR3: CAWVRGNYGYTF
DNA: TGTGCCTGGGTCCGGGGGAACTATGGCTACACCTTC

V: TRBV5-1
D: TRBD1
J: TRBJ2-5
size: .
CDR3: CASSLSLGRGQETQYF
DNA: TGCGCCAGCAGCTTATCCCTCGGCAGGGGGCAAGAGACCCAGTACTTC

V: TRBV11-2
D: .
J: TRBJ1-1
size: .
CDR3: CASSLVAGEAFF
DNA: TGTGCCAGCAGCTTAGTGGCCGGGGAAGCTTTCTTT

V: TRBV2
D: .
J: TRBJ2-5
size: .
CDR3: CASSEWARTARLQETQYF
DNA: TGTGCCAGCAGTGAATGGGCCAGGACCGCGAGGCTCCAAGAGACCCAGTACTTC

V: TRBV29-1
D: TRBD1
J: TRBJ1-2
size: .
CDR3: CSVERTGWNYGYTF
DNA: TGCAGCGTTGAGAGGACAGGGTGGAACTATGGCTACACCTTC

V: TRBV9
D: TRBD1
J: TRBJ1-2
size: .
CDR3: CASSKSPGQLNYGYTF
DNA: TGTGCCAGCAGCAAGAGCCCGGGACAGCTTAACTATGGCTACACCTTC

V: TRBV10-3
D: .
J: TRBJ2-4
size: few
CDR3: CAISENGLAKNIQYF
DNA: TGTGCCATCAGTGAGAACGGGCTAGCCAAAAACATTCAGTACTTC

V: TRBV7-9
D: .
J: TRBJ2-2
size: few
CDR3: CASSIGGTGELFF
DNA: TGTGCCAGCTCTATAGGAGGCACCGGGGAGCTGTTTTTT

V: TRBV6-1
D: TRBD2
J: TRBJ2-2
size: few
CDR3: CASNVAGEANTGELFF
DNA: TGTGCCAGCAATGTAGCGGGAGAAGCGAACACCGGGGAGCTGTTTTTT

V: TRBV27
D: TRBD2
J: TRBJ2-6
size: .
CDR3: CASRDSGMFSGANVLTF
DNA: TGTGCCAGCAGAGATAGCGGGATGTTCTCTGGGGCCAACGTCCTGACTTTC